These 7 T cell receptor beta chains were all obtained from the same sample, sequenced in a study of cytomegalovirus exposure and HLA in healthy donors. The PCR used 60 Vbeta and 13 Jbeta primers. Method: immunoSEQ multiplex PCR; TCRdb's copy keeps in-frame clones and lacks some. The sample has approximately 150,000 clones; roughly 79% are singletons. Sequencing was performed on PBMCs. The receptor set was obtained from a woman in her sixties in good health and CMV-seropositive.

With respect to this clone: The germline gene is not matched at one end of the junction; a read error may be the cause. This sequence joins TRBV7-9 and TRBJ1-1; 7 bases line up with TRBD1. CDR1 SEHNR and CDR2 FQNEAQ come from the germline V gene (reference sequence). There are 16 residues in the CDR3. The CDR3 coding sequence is TGTCCCAGCAGCCCCTCCGGGACAGTTTTCCGTCCTGAAGCTTTCTTT. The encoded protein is CPSSPSGTVFRPEAFF.

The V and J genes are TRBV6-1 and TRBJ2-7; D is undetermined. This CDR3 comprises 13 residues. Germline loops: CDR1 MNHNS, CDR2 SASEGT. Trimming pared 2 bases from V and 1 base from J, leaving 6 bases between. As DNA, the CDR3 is TGTGCCAGCAGTGAATCCCTGTCCTACGAGCAGTACTTC. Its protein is CASSESLSYEQYF.

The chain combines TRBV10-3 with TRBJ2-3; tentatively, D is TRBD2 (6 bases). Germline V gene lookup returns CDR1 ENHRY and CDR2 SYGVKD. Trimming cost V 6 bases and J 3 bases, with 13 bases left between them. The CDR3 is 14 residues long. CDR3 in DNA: TGTGCCATCAGAAACCAACGGGAGACAGATACGCAGTATTTT. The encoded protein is CAIRNQRETDTQYF.

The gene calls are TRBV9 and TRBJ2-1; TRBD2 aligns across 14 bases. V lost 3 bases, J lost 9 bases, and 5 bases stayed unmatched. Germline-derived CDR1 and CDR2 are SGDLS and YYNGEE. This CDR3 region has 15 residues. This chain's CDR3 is CASSGGLAGGSEQFF. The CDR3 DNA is TGTGCCAGCAGCGGTGGACTAGCGGGAGGCAGTGAGCAGTTCTTC.

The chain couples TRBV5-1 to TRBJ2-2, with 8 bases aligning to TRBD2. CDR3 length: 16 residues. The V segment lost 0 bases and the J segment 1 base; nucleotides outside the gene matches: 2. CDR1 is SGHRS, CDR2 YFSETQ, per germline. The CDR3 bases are TGCGCCAGCAGCTTGGTTGCGGGAGGGAACACCGGGGAGCTGTTTTTT. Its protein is CASSLVAGGNTGELFF.

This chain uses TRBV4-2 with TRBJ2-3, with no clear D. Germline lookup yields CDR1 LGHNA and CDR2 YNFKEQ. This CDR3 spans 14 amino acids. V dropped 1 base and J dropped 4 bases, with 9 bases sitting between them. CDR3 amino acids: CASSQGVSSDTQYF. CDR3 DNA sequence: TGTGCCAGCAGCCAAGGTGTGAGCTCAGATACGCAGTATTTT.

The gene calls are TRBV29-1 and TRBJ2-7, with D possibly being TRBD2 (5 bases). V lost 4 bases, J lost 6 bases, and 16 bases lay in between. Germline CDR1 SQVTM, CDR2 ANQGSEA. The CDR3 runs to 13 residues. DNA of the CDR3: TGCAGCGTTGTTTCACTAGGTGGCCCCGAGCAGTACTTC. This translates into CSVVSLGGPEQYF.